These 32 T cell receptor beta chains came from one sample sequenced in a study of CD4 and CD8 cells across lung adenocarcinoma regions. TCRdb reanalysed the PCR reads using MiXCR and keeps one entry per CDR3 protein. The table includes about 25,000 distinct CDR3 sequences, 45% to 50% detected once. Material for sequencing was CD8+ T cells from the center of a lung tumor. Every receptor here comes from a male donor with lung adenocarcinoma. The CD4 and CD8 labels of this study may be unreliable.

Of note for this clonotype: Mismatch with germline at one junction end may stem from a read error. The CDR3 DNA sequence: TGTGCCAGCAGGGGCGGCCAGGGCCGTGACCAAAACACTCAGTACTTC. Protein: CASRGGQGRDQNTQYF. The chain uses TRBV27 and TRBJ2-4; D possibly corresponds to TRBD1 (5 bases). Germline V gene lookup returns CDR1 MNHEY and CDR2 SMNVEV (reference sequence). The CDR3 is 16 amino acids.

The chain is built from TRBV6-1 and TRBJ2-3; the D gene is possibly TRBD1 (5 bases). With 5 bases removed from V and 2 bases from J, the gap between germline ends came to 14 bases. There are 15 residues in the CDR3. The germline V gene has CDR1 MNHNS and CDR2 SASEGT. The CDR3 is CASSRGIEDTDTQYF. In DNA, the CDR3 is TGTGCCAGCAGTAGGGGAATCGAGGACACAGATACGCAGTATTTT.

This clonotype has ten or more counts. The rearrangement joins TRBV6-1 to TRBJ1-1, with D unresolved. The germline V and J ends were trimmed by 8 bases and 0 bases, with 10 bases remaining between them. Germline values: CDR1 MNHNS, CDR2 SASEGT. The CDR3 has 13 amino acids. The CDR3 is CASLPQLNTEAFF. The CDR3 coding sequence is TGTGCCAGCCTGCCCCAGTTGAACACTGAAGCTTTCTTT.

About this clonotype: Compared with germline, one end of the junction differs, possibly owing to a read error. The gene calls are TRBV6-1 and TRBJ2-2, with D hard to call. Per the germline V gene, CDR1 is MNHNS and CDR2 is SASEGT. CDR3 length: 14 amino acids. Here the CDR3 reads CASSQDVGTGELFF. CDR3 coding DNA: TGTGCCAGCAGCCAGGATGTGGGCACCGGTGAGCTGTTTTTT.

By proportion, this clonotype is medium-sized. The chain is built from TRBV27 and TRBJ2-3, with no clear D. This CDR3 is built from 11 residues. V was cut by 3 bases and J by 5 bases, with 3 bases left in between. In germline, CDR1 is MNHEY, CDR2 SMNVEV (reference sequence). CDR3 residues: CASSFLDTQYF. CDR3 bases: TGTGCCAGCAGTTTCCTAGATACGCAGTATTTT.

This clonotype was detected once. In DNA, the CDR3 is TGTGCCAGCAGCTCAGGCGCGGGGGCCTACAATGAGCAGTTCTTC. Translated, it gives CASSSGAGAYNEQFF. This chain uses TRBV7-3 with TRBJ2-1; 7 nucleotides line up with TRBD2. J was trimmed by 2 bases and V by 4 bases; bases with no gene match: 5. The germline V gene encodes CDR1 SGHTA and CDR2 FQGTGA. CDR3 size: 15 residues.

This clonotype was detected once. The V call is TRBV10-3, the J call TRBJ2-5; the match to TRBD1 covers 10 bases. Germline V lookup: CDR1 ENHRY, CDR2 SYGVKD. The CDR3 is 15 residues long. Trimming removed 2 bases from V and 5 bases from J; junction bases left unmatched: 5. CDR3 region: CAISEGQGGRETQYF. CDR3 bases: TGTGCCATCAGTGAGGGACAGGGGGGTAGGGAGACCCAGTACTTC.

This sequence joins TRBV6-1 and TRBJ1-2, with D possibly matching TRBD1 (5 bases). Trimming removed 7 bases at V and 7 bases at J, with 13 bases between. This CDR3 comprises 12 residues. Germline V lookup: CDR1 MNHNS, CDR2 SASEGT. In DNA form, the CDR3 reads TGTGCCAGCACCCGGGGCGCATTTGGCTACACCTTC. It specifies CASTRGAFGYTF.

This clonotype was seen a single time. The chain employs TRBV6-1 and TRBJ2-7; the match to TRBD1 covers 9 bases. The ends lost 7 bases at V and 0 bases at J; junction bases unmatched: 7. Germline lookup yields CDR1 MNHNS and CDR2 SASEGT. CDR3 size: 15 residues. This CDR3 is CASKRDRDPSYEQYV. As DNA, the CDR3 is TGTGCCAGCAAACGGGACAGGGACCCCTCCTACGAGCAGTACGTC.

V and J are TRBV6-2 or TRBV6-3 and TRBJ2-3; 14 positions match TRBD2. The J call is in doubt because the DNA end fits TRBJ2-7 better. Germline V lookup: CDR1 MNHEY, CDR2 SVGEGT. The CDR3 is 15 residues long. The CDR3 sequence is CASRETSGRDYEQYF. In DNA form, the CDR3 reads TGTGCCAGCAGGGAGACTAGCGGGAGGGACTACGAGCAGTACTTC.

This chain's CDR3 is CASSYSIAEKGETQYF. The DNA for the CDR3 is TGTGCCAGCAGTTACTCTATAGCGGAGAAGGGGGAGACCCAGTACTTC. V and J are TRBV6-5 and TRBJ2-5; D might be TRBD2 (6 bases). Germline-derived CDR1 and CDR2 are MNHEY and SVGAGI. This CDR3 region has 16 residues. V lost 0 bases and J 5 bases, leaving 16 bases between the germline ends.

This chain uses TRBV7-3 with TRBJ2-3, with 11 bases that match TRBD2. Trimming cost V 5 bases and J 6 bases; bases outside gene matches: 7. The length of the CDR3 is 15 residues. Germline V lookup: CDR1 SGHTA, CDR2 FQGTGA. The CDR3, as DNA: TGTGCCAGCAGCCCGACTAGCGGGATTAGGGATACGCAGTATTTT. This encodes CASSPTSGIRDTQYF.

Only one count was recorded for this clonotype. The CDR3 loop is CASSETGLGGKDTQYF. CDR3 sequence (DNA): TGTGCCAGCAGCGAAACGGGGCTGGGAGGCAAAGATACGCAGTACTTC. The V and J genes are TRBV6-1 and TRBJ2-4; D might be TRBD2 (6 bases). Germline assignment: CDR1 MNHNS and CDR2 SASEGT. The CDR3 is 16 residues long. V dropped 6 bases and J dropped 13 bases, with 28 bases sitting between them.

DNA of the CDR3: TGTGCCAGCAGGGGAATGTGGGCTGTGAGGACAGATACGCAGTATTTT. The encoded protein is CASRGMWAVRTDTQYF. This chain connects TRBV6-1 to TRBJ2-3; D not resolved. Trimming took 6 bases from V and 3 from J, leaving 19 bases between them. Germline CDR1 is MNHNS and CDR2 is SASEGT. There are 16 residues in the CDR3.

This clonotype has ten or more counts. With a much larger clone just one base away, this may be a read error. V usage is TRBV7-2 and J usage is TRBJ2-5; 11 positions agree with TRBD2. This CDR3 contains 16 residues. J was trimmed by 11 bases and V by 1 base; bases with no gene match: 12. Per germline, CDR1 SGHTA and CDR2 FQGNSA. This CDR3 reads CASSLGSSGRANEQYF. The CDR3 region has the DNA TGTGCCAGCAGCTTAGGTAGTAGCGGGAGGGCCAATGAGCAGTACTTC.

The sample holds a few counts of this clonotype. CDR3 in DNA: TGTGCCAGCAGCCCCCGACTAGCGGTTGGCACCGGGGAGCTGTTTTTT. It translates to CASSPRLAVGTGELFF. The chain carries TRBV11-2 and TRBJ2-2; 9 bases agree with TRBD2. The CDR3 sequence is 16 residues long. The ends lost 5 bases at V and 4 bases at J; junction bases unmatched: 8. CDR1 and CDR2 from the germline V gene are SGHAT and FQNNGV.

The table lists this clonotype with many counts. V is TRBV6-2 or TRBV6-3 and J is TRBJ2-3, with 7 bases identical to TRBD2. V was clipped by 2 bases and J by 2 bases; unmatched bases: 4. Germline V gene lookup returns CDR1 MNHEY and CDR2 SVGEGT. There are 15 residues in the CDR3. Here the CDR3 reads CASSYRAGFTDTQYF. CDR3 nucleotides: TGTGCCAGCAGTTACCGAGCGGGGTTCACAGATACGCAGTATTTT.

This clonotype occurred a few times. This chain links TRBV6-1 with TRBJ1-1; TRBD1 is a possible D gene (5 bases). This CDR3 has 15 residues. The germline V and J ends were trimmed by 5 bases and 0 bases, with 13 bases remaining between them. Looked up from germline, CDR1 is MNHNS and CDR2 is SASEGT. CDR3 loop: CASSRPTVMNTEAFF. For the CDR3, the DNA is TGTGCCAGCAGTCGACCGACAGTTATGAACACTGAAGCTTTCTTT.

The V and J genes are TRBV25-1 and TRBJ2-1; maybe TRBD1 (6 bases). The CDR3 is 16 amino acids. Germline values: CDR1 MGHDK, CDR2 SYGVNS. V lost 3 bases, J lost 0 bases, and 12 bases lay in between. In nucleotides, the CDR3 is TGTGCCAGCAGTGACCAGACAGGACGCTCCTACAATGAGCAGTTCTTC. Protein sequence: CASSDQTGRSYNEQFF.

This clonotype has a count of ten or more. The gene calls are TRBV11-1 and TRBJ2-5, with 9 positions matching TRBD1. The CDR3 length is 14 residues. The junction had 12 bases not matched to a gene; V was cut back by 5 bases and J by 11 bases. CDR1 and CDR2 from the germline V gene are SGHAT and FQDESV (reference sequence). The CDR3 DNA sequence: TGTGCCAGCAGCCTCGGGACAGGGACGCGGGAGCAGTACTTC. It translates to CASSLGTGTREQYF.

J is TRBJ2-3 and V is TRBV15, with TRBD2 matching over 7 bases. Germline CDR1 reads LNHNV; CDR2 reads YYDKDF (reference sequence). Unmatched junction bases numbered 8, after V lost 5 bases and J lost 3 bases. The CDR3 consists of 15 residues. The CDR3 loop reads CATSYSSGVTDTQYF. CDR3 coding DNA: TGTGCCACCAGCTACTCGAGCGGGGTAACAGATACGCAGTATTTT.

The chain employs TRBV27 and TRBJ2-1; D is unclear. From germline, CDR1 is MNHEY and CDR2 SMNVEV (reference sequence). CDR3 length: 13 amino acids. Trimming took off 7 bases at V and 5 bases at J, with 12 bases between the two ends. In DNA, the CDR3 is TGTGCCAGCAAGAGGACGGCGGACAATGAGCAGTTCTTC. Its protein product is CASKRTADNEQFF.

The CDR3 reads CASSSRDRGFSEQFF. The CDR3 nucleotides are TGTGCCAGCAGTTCCCGGGACAGGGGGTTCAGTGAGCAGTTCTTC. V is TRBV6-5 and J is TRBJ2-1; TRBD1 matches at 11 bases. This CDR3 has 15 residues. Germline loops: CDR1 MNHEY, CDR2 SVGAGI. V lost 4 bases to trimming and J lost 9 bases; unmatched junction nucleotides: 8.

V and J are TRBV6-1 and TRBJ2-2; the D call may be TRBD1 or TRBD2 (5 bases each). Germline CDR1 is MNHNS and CDR2 is SASEGT. CDR3 length: 15 amino acids. V dropped 6 bases and J dropped 13 bases, with 24 bases sitting between them. CDR3 sequence (DNA): TGTGCCAGCAGCGGACGGGCGGAGAGGACCGGGACGCTGTTTTTT. Translation gives CASSGRAERTGTLFF.

This clonotype appeared once. The chain combines TRBV7-2 with TRBJ1-1; D ambiguous. This CDR3 spans 13 amino acids. Germline V gene data show CDR1 as SGHTA and CDR2 as FQGNSA. V was clipped by 5 bases and J by 9 bases, with 16 bases between them. CDR3 bases: TGTGCCAGCAGCCCAGATTCCGGCCAGCAAGCTTTCTTT. This encodes CASSPDSGQQAFF. Supplemented by reference TRBV7-2 and TRBJ1-1, the full variable domain reads GAGVSQSPSNKVTEKGKDVELRCDPISGHTALYWYRQSLGQGLEFLIYFQGNSAPDKSGLPSDRFSAERTGGSVSTLTIQRTQQEDSAVYLCASSPDSGQQAFFGQGTRLTVV.

The V call is TRBV14, the J call TRBJ2-4; no clear D gene. The J call is doubtful: the DNA matches TRBJ2-7 better. The CDR3 sequence is 14 residues long. Looked up from germline, CDR1 is SGHDN and CDR2 is FVKESK. The chain's CDR3 is CASSQEIGSHEQYF. DNA for the CDR3: TGTGCCAGCAGCCAAGAGATAGGCAGCCACGAGCAGTACTTC.

By share, this clonotype ranks as medium-sized (0.01 to 0.1%). The chain links TRBV6-1 to TRBJ2-4, with D perhaps TRBD2 (6 bases). The CDR3 consists of 13 residues. Trimming took off 7 bases at V and 5 bases at J, with 12 bases between the two ends. Germline CDR1 MNHNS, CDR2 SASEGT. CDR3 in DNA: TGTGCCAGCAATGGGAGGAGGCAAAACATTCAGTACTTC. It specifies CASNGRRQNIQYF.

By sample share, this clonotype is medium-sized. The chain combines TRBV6-1 with TRBJ2-3; tentatively, D is TRBD1 (5 bases). Looked up from germline, CDR1 is MNHNS and CDR2 is SASEGT. This CDR3 contains 13 residues. V was clipped by 7 bases and J by 4 bases, with 12 bases between them. CDR3 in DNA: TGTGCCAGCAAGATGACAGCCTCAGATACGCAGTATTTT. Its translation: CASKMTASDTQYF.

Comment on this clonotype: A junction boundary mismatches the germline segment, possibly from a read error. The V call is TRBV10-3, the J call TRBJ2-3; tentatively, D is TRBD1 or TRBD2 (7 bases each). The CDR3 length is 12 residues. Germline loops: CDR1 ENHRY, CDR2 SYGVKD. This CDR3 reads CAGRGTADTQYF. The CDR3 coding sequence is TGTGCGGGGAGGGGGACAGCGGACACGCAGTACTTT.

This clonotype appeared a few times. The V and J genes are TRBV7-2 and TRBJ2-1, with 10 bases that match TRBD1. The J call may be mistaken, given a closer DNA end match to TRBJ2-7. The germline CDR1 and CDR2 sequences are SGHTA and FQGNSA. CDR3 size: 15 residues. The CDR3 reads CASSLEGTGAYEQYF. CDR3 coding DNA: TGTGCCAGCAGCTTAGAAGGGACAGGGGCTTACGAGCAGTACTTC.

V and J are TRBV6-5 and TRBJ2-1, with 7 bases aligning to TRBD2. The CDR3 runs to 15 residues. Germline CDR1 is MNHEY and CDR2 is SVGAGI. Losses at the gene ends were 8 bases for V and 6 bases for J; bases not matched to a gene: 13. The CDR3 DNA reads TGTGCCAGCGGCTACTCGGCGGGAGCGACCAATGAGCAGTTCTTC. It yields the protein CASGYSAGATNEQFF.

This chain joins TRBV9 and TRBJ2-1; D might be TRBD1 (6 bases). Trimming took off 0 bases at V and 9 bases at J, with 19 bases between the two ends. The CDR3 is 16 residues long. In germline, CDR1 is SGDLS, CDR2 YYNGEE. CDR3 in DNA: TGTGCCAGCAGCGTAGGGGTGGGGGCCCCGCCCGGTGAGCAGTTCTTC. Its translation is CASSVGVGAPPGEQFF.